The 22 T cell receptor beta chains reported below all come from one sample, sequenced in a study of human T cells and chemical hapten exposure. Specified time point: pre-sensitization, week 0. The treatment is: therapeutic diphenylcyclopropenone sensitization with weekly scalp DPC. TCRdb recomputed calls from the RACE reads with MiXCR, one row per CDR3 protein. There are roughly 40,000 distinct CDR3 sequences in the sample; roughly an eighth occur only once, and under 7.5% lies in the top ten. This material consisted of whole blood, taken in connection with sensitization to the hapten diphenylcyclopropenone (DPC). These receptor sequences come from a woman aged 25 to 39 with alopecia areata. Some clones in this sample may be carry-over from other donors' samples.

This clonotype has ten or more counts. CDR3 DNA sequence: TGTGCCAGTAGTAGCCGACAGTTTACTCAGCCCCAGCATTTT. Translating it yields CASSSRQFTQPQHF. The J gene is TRBJ1-5, the V gene TRBV19, with D possibly TRBD1 on 5 matching bases. The germline V gene encodes CDR1 LNHDA and CDR2 SQIVND (reference sequence). This CDR3 spans 14 amino acids. The V end was cut by 4 bases, the J end by 6 bases, with 13 bases between.

This clonotype was seen at least ten times. The chain joins TRBV29-1 to TRBJ2-1, with TRBD1 matching over 9 bases. V trimming: 7 bases; J trimming: 6 bases; junction bases outside the gene matches: 10. This CDR3 contains 14 residues. Germline V gives CDR1 SQVTM, CDR2 ANQGSEA. The CDR3 spells CSAPHGTGLNEQFF. Here the CDR3 DNA reads TGCAGCGCGCCCCACGGGACAGGGCTCAATGAGCAGTTCTTC.

This clonotype turned up a few times. J is TRBJ2-7 and V is TRBV20-1, with 9 bases lining up with TRBD1. Germline V lookup: CDR1 DFQATT, CDR2 SNEGSKA (reference sequence). V was clipped by 6 bases and J by 4 bases; unmatched bases: 7. The length of the CDR3 is 13 residues. The DNA of the CDR3 is TGCAGTGCCGGACAGGGGTTGGTTTACGAGCAGTACTTC. Amino acids: CSAGQGLVYEQYF.

Within the sample, this clonotype is medium-sized. The chain is built from TRBV5-6 and TRBJ2-4; no reliable D call. The CDR3 length is 13 residues. Germline CDR1 reads SGHDT; CDR2 reads YYEEEE. Trimming pared 2 bases from V and 0 bases from J, leaving 3 bases between. Here the CDR3 reads CASSLVAKNIQYF. CDR3 nucleotide sequence: TGTGCCAGCAGCTTAGTAGCCAAAAACATTCAGTACTTC.

This clonotype has more than one count but fewer than ten. The rearrangement joins TRBV7-8 to TRBJ2-1; TRBD2 agrees at 9 bases. Germline V gene sequence: CDR1 SGHVS, CDR2 FQNEAQ. The CDR3 spans 14 residues. V shed 2 bases and J 10 bases; nucleotides not matched to a gene: 6. DNA for the CDR3: TGTGCCAGCAGCTTAAGTAGCGGGAGTGCGGAGCAGTTCTTC. Encoded protein: CASSLSSGSAEQFF.

This clonotype was seen only a few times. This chain links TRBV6-2 or TRBV6-3 with TRBJ2-1; no reliable D call. Germline V gene lookup returns CDR1 MNHEY and CDR2 SVGEGT. This CDR3 is 15 amino acids long. V was shortened by 7 bases and J by 9 bases, with 22 bases between the two germline ends. CDR3 amino acids: CASTHSPRTLPEQFF. The CDR3 DNA sequence: TGTGCCAGCACTCATAGTCCAAGGACCCTTCCTGAGCAGTTCTTC.

The CDR3 DNA reads TGCAGTGCTAGGGGTTATGCGGGAGTGGTCTACGAGCAGTACTTC. The encoded protein is CSARGYAGVVYEQYF. V gene TRBV20-1 combines with J gene TRBJ2-7, with TRBD2 matching over 7 bases. Germline CDR1 DFQATT, CDR2 SNEGSKA (reference sequence). Trimming removed 3 bases from V and 3 bases from J; junction bases left unmatched: 11. The CDR3 is 15 residues long.

This clonotype was recorded many times. This chain joins TRBV12-3 or TRBV12-4 and TRBJ2-3; D not resolved. Trimming took 5 bases from V and 0 from J, leaving 6 bases between them. The length of the CDR3 is 13 residues. The CDR3 spells CASSPPSTDTQYF. The CDR3 nucleotides read TGTGCCAGCAGTCCCCCCAGCACAGATACGCAGTATTTT.

This clonotype was found a few times. This chain connects TRBV20-1 to TRBJ2-7, with 10 bases fitting TRBD2. The CDR3 spans 15 residues. Losses at the gene ends were 3 bases for V and 6 bases for J; bases not matched to a gene: 11. Germline lookup yields CDR1 DFQATT and CDR2 SNEGSKA (reference sequence). CDR3 coding DNA: TGCAGTGCTAGGAACGCGGAGCGGGAGGGGCGCGAGCAGTACTTC. Translation: CSARNAEREGREQYF.

This clonotype was detected ten times or more. V and J are TRBV7-2 and TRBJ1-1; D uncertain. The germline CDR1 and CDR2 sequences are SGHTA and FQGNSA. The length of the CDR3 is 13 residues. V gave up 5 bases and J gave up 0 bases, with 7 bases separating them. The CDR3 reads CASSRTLNTEAFF. The CDR3 DNA reads TGTGCCAGCAGCCGGACGTTGAACACTGAAGCTTTCTTT.

At least ten counts were recorded for this clonotype. The chain joins TRBV6-5 to TRBJ1-6; D is possibly TRBD1 (5 bases). The CDR3 spans 13 residues. The V gene's germline CDR1 is MNHEY and CDR2 SVGAGI. V gave up 8 bases and J gave up 7 bases, with 12 bases separating them. The CDR3 nucleotides are TGTGCCAGCCGGGACTTTCCGAATTCACCCCTCCACTTT. Translation: CASRDFPNSPLHF.

The table lists this clonotype with many counts. The V gene is TRBV30, the J gene TRBJ2-5; D assignment may be TRBD1 or TRBD2 (5 bases each). The CDR3 runs to 17 residues. Trimming removed 3 bases from V and 4 bases from J, with 24 bases in between. The germline V gene encodes CDR1 GTSNPN and CDR2 SVGIG (reference sequence). The CDR3: CAWSASRVRGEGETQYF. As DNA, the CDR3 is TGTGCCTGGAGCGCCTCCCGGGTGAGGGGAGAAGGAGAGACCCAGTACTTC.

Only a few counts were recorded for this clonotype. V and J are TRBV12-3 or TRBV12-4 and TRBJ1-5; 9 nucleotides align to TRBD1. Losses at the gene ends were 5 bases for V and 5 bases for J; bases not matched to a gene: 7. The CDR3 sequence is 15 residues long. CDR3 bases: TGTGCCAGCAGTCACAGGGGGCGAAGGGATCAGCCCCAGCATTTT. Translating it yields CASSHRGRRDQPQHF.

The sample holds many counts of this clonotype. The CDR3 reads CASSPYTDTQYF. CDR3 coding DNA: TGTGCCAGCAGTCCCTACACAGATACGCAGTATTTT. The rearrangement links TRBV28 to TRBJ2-3; D gene unclear. The V gene lost 5 bases and the J gene lost 2 bases, with 5 bases spanning the gap. The CDR3 runs to 12 residues. Germline V lookup: CDR1 MDHEN, CDR2 SYDVKM.

This clonotype turned up a few times. This chain connects TRBV20-1 to TRBJ2-7, with TRBD2 matching 9 bases. Germline V lookup: CDR1 DFQATT, CDR2 SNEGSKA (reference sequence). CDR3 length: 14 amino acids. J gave up 2 bases and V 5 bases, and 7 bases lay outside the gene matches. The CDR3 bases are TGCAGTGCTCCAGAGCTAGCGGGGACCTACGAGCAGTACTTC. Its translation: CSAPELAGTYEQYF.

This clonotype occurred many times. This chain connects TRBV7-8 to TRBJ2-7; possibly TRBD1 for D (6 bases). CDR1 and CDR2 (germline): SGHVS, FQNEAQ. CDR3 length: 13 residues. Trimming left V 1 base short and J 6 bases short, with 10 bases between. The CDR3 DNA reads TGTGCCAGCAGCTTAGAAGAAGGGGGCGAGCAGTACTTC. It translates to CASSLEEGGEQYF.

This clonotype was recorded at least ten times. The chain carries TRBV4-2 and TRBJ1-6; tentative D call: TRBD1 (5 bases). The CDR3 contains 12 residues. V was clipped by 8 bases and J by 10 bases, with 12 bases between them. Germline loops: CDR1 LGHNA, CDR2 YNFKEQ. The CDR3 sequence: CASGEWGSPLHF. CDR3 sequence (DNA): TGTGCCAGCGGCGAATGGGGGTCACCCCTCCACTTT.

This clonotype was recorded at least ten times. The V and J genes are TRBV20-1 and TRBJ2-7, with 9 bases matching TRBD2. CDR1 DFQATT and CDR2 SNEGSKA come from the germline V gene (reference sequence). The CDR3 is 16 residues long. Germline trimming cut 1 base from V and 0 bases from J; bases unmatched to any gene: 7. In DNA, the CDR3 is TGCAGTGCTAGAGGGATAGCGGGAGTACTCTCCTACGAGCAGTACTTC. Protein: CSARGIAGVLSYEQYF.

On this clonotype itself: One base away lies a much larger clone, so this may be a sequencing read error. V usage is TRBV29-1 and J usage is TRBJ1-2, with TRBD1 as a possible D gene (5 bases). The CDR3 consists of 13 residues. Germline CDR1 reads SQVTM; CDR2 reads ANQGSEA. Trimming removed 5 bases from V and 7 bases from J, with 17 bases in between. Here the CDR3 reads CSVNAGDSGGYTF. As DNA, the CDR3 is TGCAGCGTTAACGCGGGGGACTCCGGTGGCTACACCTTC.

This clonotype was seen at least ten times. The genes are TRBV2 and TRBJ2-2; TRBD1 might be the D (6 bases). CDR3 size: 15 residues. The ends were cut back, 1 base at V and 3 bases at J, with 9 bases in the middle. Germline CDR1 is SNHLY and CDR2 is FYNNEI. The CDR3 bases are TGTGCCAGCAGTGAAGAACAGGGTTACACCGGGGAGCTGTTTTTT. This sequence encodes CASSEEQGYTGELFF.

This clonotype was seen a handful of times. The genes are TRBV20-1 and TRBJ1-2; 7 bases align to TRBD1. The CDR3 loop spans 11 amino acids. Germline V gives CDR1 DFQATT, CDR2 SNEGSKA (reference sequence). The ends lost 3 bases at V and 6 bases at J; junction bases unmatched: 1. The CDR3: CSASQGDGYTF. DNA of the CDR3: TGCAGTGCTAGTCAGGGGGATGGCTACACCTTC.

This clonotype appeared many times. The chain has TRBV6-2 or TRBV6-3 and TRBJ1-5; D call uncertain. The germline V gene encodes CDR1 MNHEY and CDR2 SVGEGT. This CDR3 spans 14 amino acids. Between the trimmed V and J ends, which lost 6 bases and 3 bases, there was a span of 12 bases. The CDR3 DNA follows: TGTGCCAGCAGACTGGGCGGACCCAATCAGCCCCAGCATTTT. Encoded protein: CASRLGGPNQPQHF.